These 29 T cell receptor beta chains were all obtained from the same sample, sequenced in a study of T-cell reconstitution after alpha-beta-depleted transplantation in children. Unique molecular identifiers were incorporated into the prepared TCRbeta library. TCRdb fed the PCR reads into MiXCR, producing one record per CDR3 protein. The sample shows 500,000 or so distinct CDR3 sequences, approximately 29% of them seen only once. The sample was PBMCs from the stem cell graft donor, taken from the stem cell graft. The origin of the receptors is a human donor who donated a stem cell graft to a child with aplastic anemia.

In this sample, this clonotype turned up a few times. This chain links TRBV6-2 or TRBV6-3 with TRBJ1-5, with no clear D. This CDR3 has 14 residues. V was cut by 2 bases and J by 1 base, with 6 bases left in between. The germline V gene has CDR1 MNHEY and CDR2 SVGEGT. CDR3 bases: TGTGCCAGCAGTTACAGTACCAGCAATCAGCCCCAGCATTTT. This gives the protein CASSYSTSNQPQHF.

The chain carries TRBV10-1 and TRBJ2-1, with TRBD2 matching over 7 bases. The CDR3 contains 17 residues. V dropped 1 base and J dropped 0; count of bases not matched to a gene: 6. CDR1 is WNHNN, CDR2 SYGVQD, per germline (reference sequence). The CDR3: CASSELRERSSYNEQFF. CDR3 bases: TGCGCCAGCAGTGAGTTGCGGGAGAGGAGCTCCTACAATGAGCAGTTCTTC.

This chain uses TRBV6-2 or TRBV6-3 with TRBJ2-7; D gene unclear. CDR3 length: 13 amino acids. CDR1 is MNHEY, CDR2 SVGEGT, per germline. Trimming left V 6 bases short and J 6 bases short, with 15 bases between. The CDR3 is CASSSTLVSEQYV. CDR3 nucleotide sequence: TGTGCCAGCAGCTCCACGCTAGTAAGCGAGCAGTACGTC.

This clonotype has a handful of counts. The chain links TRBV27 to TRBJ2-3, with TRBD2 as a possible D gene (5 bases). The CDR3 consists of 15 residues. Trimming stripped 6 bases from V and 1 base from J, with 14 bases between. Germline V lookup: CDR1 MNHEY, CDR2 SMNVEV (reference sequence). The CDR3 nucleotides read TGTGCCAGCAGCACCGTACTAGGGCGCACAGATACGCAGTATTTT. As protein: CASSTVLGRTDTQYF.

The chain combines TRBV19 with TRBJ1-5; D unresolved. CDR1 is LNHDA, CDR2 SQIVND, per germline (reference sequence). Trimming left V 6 bases short and J 4 bases short, with 10 bases between. The CDR3 covers 13 residues. The DNA of the CDR3 is TGTGCCAGTAGACCCTTAGGAAATCAGCCCCAGCATTTT. It encodes CASRPLGNQPQHF.

This clonotype showed up just a few times. V gene TRBV29-1 combines with J gene TRBJ2-1; 8 bases are shared with TRBD2. The CDR3 length is 14 residues. Germline V gene sequence: CDR1 SQVTM, CDR2 ANQGSEA. V gave up 5 bases and J gave up 2 bases; unmatched junction bases: 5. CDR3 sequence (DNA): TGCAGCGTTTCCCCTAGCGGGCCCTACAATGAGCAGTTCTTC. Protein: CSVSPSGPYNEQFF.

This clonotype was counted a few times. This sequence joins TRBV12-3 or TRBV12-4 and TRBJ1-3; D not certain. V gave up 6 bases and J gave up 0 bases, with 9 bases separating them. CDR3 size: 14 residues. In nucleotides, the CDR3 is TGTGCCAGCAGACCAGCGAGCTCTGGAAACACCATATATTTT. This gives the protein CASRPASSGNTIYF.

This clonotype was found a few times. J is TRBJ1-1 and V is TRBV29-1; possible D gene TRBD1, 6 bases. V shed 5 bases and J shed 1 base, with 11 bases lying between them. The length of the CDR3 is 13 residues. From germline, CDR1 is SQVTM and CDR2 ANQGSEA. The CDR3 loop reads CSVLRGGNTEAFF. CDR3 nucleotide sequence: TGCAGCGTTCTCAGGGGAGGGAACACTGAAGCTTTCTTT.

J is TRBJ1-3 and V is TRBV9; D is ambiguous. V was shortened by 0 bases and J by 0 bases, with 13 bases between the two germline ends. The CDR3 is 17 residues long. Germline-derived CDR1 and CDR2 are SGDLS and YYNGEE. CDR3 amino acids: CASSVDSGASSGNTIYF. In DNA form, the CDR3 reads TGTGCCAGCAGCGTAGACTCGGGAGCCTCCTCTGGAAACACCATATATTTT.

This clonotype has just a few counts. V and J are TRBV7-8 and TRBJ2-5, with D possibly TRBD1 on 5 matching bases. CDR3 length equals 13 residues. V was pared by 7 bases and J by 4 bases, with 13 bases between. The V gene's germline CDR1 is SGHVS and CDR2 FQNEAQ. Here the CDR3 reads CASNLGARETQYF. The CDR3 DNA reads as TGTGCCAGCAACCTAGGGGCGCGAGAGACCCAGTACTTC.

This rearrangement joins TRBV15 to TRBJ2-1; the match to TRBD2 covers 7 bases. Trimming at V came to 3 bases and at J to 7 bases, leaving 9 bases not matched to a gene. CDR3 length: 15 residues. Looked up from germline, CDR1 is LNHNV and CDR2 is YYDKDF (reference sequence). DNA of the CDR3: TGTGCCACCAGCAGTCGGACGGGAGGTTGGAATGAGCAGTTCTTC. It translates to CATSSRTGGWNEQFF.

This clonotype was recorded a few times. This rearrangement joins TRBV6-2 or TRBV6-3 to TRBJ2-3; D unclear. V lost 8 bases, J lost 7 bases, and 10 bases lay in between. The CDR3 is 11 amino acids. CDR1 and CDR2 (germline): MNHEY, SVGEGT. As DNA, the CDR3 is TGTGCCAGCCTTCTTCGGAATACGCAGTATTTT. Protein sequence: CASLLRNTQYF.

This clonotype was picked up a small number of times. This rearrangement joins TRBV7-9 to TRBJ2-5; TRBD2 might be the D (5 bases). The CDR3 has 15 amino acids. V lost 0 bases and J lost 2, with 10 bases in between. Looked up from germline, CDR1 is SEHNR and CDR2 is FQNEAQ (reference sequence). The CDR3: CASSLALGGQETQYF. CDR3 sequence (DNA): TGTGCCAGCAGCTTAGCGCTCGGAGGACAAGAGACCCAGTACTTC.

This clonotype was recorded a few times. The V call is TRBV12-3 or TRBV12-4, the J call TRBJ2-1, with 8 bases that match TRBD2. Trimming removed 5 bases from V and 3 bases from J; junction bases left unmatched: 9. The CDR3 runs 16 residues. In DNA, the CDR3 is TGTGCCAGCAGTGTGGTGGTACTAGCGGACTACAATGAGCAGTTCTTC. This encodes CASSVVVLADYNEQFF.

The rearrangement uses TRBV18 and TRBJ1-6, with D unclear. This CDR3 has 16 residues. Trimming removed 4 bases at V and 0 bases at J, with 10 bases between. The germline CDR1 and CDR2 sequences are KGHSH and LQKENI. CDR3 in amino acids: CASSRQASSYNSPLHF. CDR3 DNA: TGTGCCAGCTCACGGCAGGCGAGCTCCTATAATTCACCCCTCCACTTT.

The rearrangement joins TRBV29-1 to TRBJ2-7; the D gene could be TRBD1 or TRBD2 (6 bases each). With 0 bases removed from V and 2 bases from J, the gap between germline ends came to 11 bases. This CDR3 spans 14 amino acids. The germline V gene has CDR1 SQVTM and CDR2 ANQGSEA. DNA of the CDR3: TGCAGCGTTGAAGAAACAGGGACTCCCTACGAGCAGTACTTC. Its protein is CSVEETGTPYEQYF.

The V gene is TRBV15, the J gene TRBJ2-3; no firm D call. The CDR3 extends over 14 amino acids. Trimming removed 0 bases from V and 2 bases from J, with 6 bases in between. Per the germline V gene, CDR1 is LNHNV and CDR2 is YYDKDF (reference sequence). The CDR3 spells CATSREGFTDTQYF. The CDR3 DNA reads as TGTGCCACCAGCAGAGAGGGCTTCACAGATACGCAGTATTTT.

This clonotype was seen more than once but under ten times. The V gene is TRBV10-1, the J gene TRBJ1-3; no clear D. V lost 2 bases and J 0 bases, leaving 8 bases between the germline ends. The CDR3 is 15 residues long. The V gene's germline CDR1 is WNHNN and CDR2 SYGVQD (reference sequence). The CDR3 region is CASSEGLYSGNTIYF. CDR3 DNA sequence: TGCGCCAGCAGTGAGGGGCTCTACTCTGGAAACACCATATATTTT.

The chain recombines TRBV20-1 with TRBJ2-1; 10 bases match TRBD2. The CDR3 is 19 residues long. V lost 6 bases to trimming and J lost 4 bases; unmatched junction nucleotides: 21. Germline CDR1 is DFQATT and CDR2 is SNEGSKA (reference sequence). CDR3 coding DNA: TGCAGTGCCTATACCGGACTAGCGGAGGCCCCCTTACTTTACAATGAGCAGTTCTTC. It yields the protein CSAYTGLAEAPLLYNEQFF.

Ten or more counts support this clonotype. The chain carries TRBV6-5 and TRBJ1-1; TRBD1 might be the D (5 bases). Per the germline V gene, CDR1 is MNHEY and CDR2 is SVGAGI. The CDR3 has 11 amino acids. Deletions cut 7 bases from V and 9 bases from J, with 12 bases between. The CDR3 nucleotides read TGTGCCAGCATTCAGCGGGGGAAAGCTTTCTTT. Protein product: CASIQRGKAFF.

This sequence joins TRBV7-2 and TRBJ1-2, with 11 bases lining up with TRBD1. This CDR3 is 18 amino acids long. CDR1 is SGHTA and CDR2 is FQGNSA in the germline V gene. V was pared by 2 bases and J by 4 bases, with 12 bases of the junction left unmatched. The CDR3 loop is CASSLSGQGAYGGYGYTF. CDR3 nucleotide sequence: TGTGCCAGCAGCTTAAGCGGACAGGGGGCGTATGGAGGCTATGGCTACACCTTC.

The chain carries TRBV5-1 and TRBJ2-1; 10 bases map to TRBD2. Germline values: CDR1 SGHRS, CDR2 YFSETQ. The CDR3 has 16 amino acids. J was trimmed by 7 bases and V by 0 bases; bases with no gene match: 7. This CDR3 is CASSLGVAGGPNEQFF. Written as DNA, the CDR3 is TGCGCCAGCAGCTTGGGGGTAGCGGGAGGTCCAAATGAGCAGTTCTTC. Drawing the rest from reference TRBV5-1 and TRBJ2-1, the complete variable domain is KAGVTQTPRYLIKTRGQQVTLSCSPISGHRSVSWYQQTPGQGLQFLFEYFSETQRNKGNFPGRFSGRQFSNSRSEMNVSTLELGDSALYLCASSLGVAGGPNEQFFGPGTRLTVL.

The chain couples TRBV23-1 to TRBJ2-5; 11 nucleotides match TRBD1. TRBV23-1 is filed as an ORF, its function uncertain. Trimming removed 6 bases from V and 4 bases from J; junction bases left unmatched: 4. This CDR3 comprises 14 residues. CDR3 sequence reads: CASRGQGEGETQYF. The CDR3 bases are TGCGCCAGCAGGGGACAGGGGGAGGGAGAGACCCAGTACTTC.

This chain joins TRBV20-1 and TRBJ2-3, with 16 bases identical to TRBD2. Unmatched junction bases numbered 8, after V lost 5 bases and J lost 3 bases. The germline V gene encodes CDR1 DFQATT and CDR2 SNEGSKA (reference sequence). The CDR3 is 17 residues long. The chain's CDR3 is CSASGLAGGLGTDTQYF. The CDR3 region has the DNA TGCAGTGCTTCGGGACTAGCGGGAGGGCTAGGGACAGATACGCAGTATTTT.

This CDR3 is CSARLLQGTYNSPLHF. The DNA for the CDR3 is TGCAGTGCTAGACTCTTACAGGGGACCTATAATTCACCCCTCCACTTT. The chain combines TRBV20-1 with TRBJ1-6; 7 nucleotides match TRBD1. Trimming at V came to 2 bases and at J to 2 bases, leaving 6 bases not matched to a gene. The CDR3 length is 16 residues. Germline V gene lookup returns CDR1 DFQATT and CDR2 SNEGSKA (reference sequence).

This clonotype was detected only a few times. The rearrangement joins TRBV20-1 to TRBJ1-2, with 7 bases identical to TRBD1. Germline values: CDR1 DFQATT, CDR2 SNEGSKA (reference sequence). The ends lost 3 bases at V and 4 bases at J; junction bases unmatched: 5. CDR3 length equals 13 residues. The CDR3 region is CSARDYRGYGYTF. The CDR3 nucleotides read TGCAGTGCTAGGGACTACAGGGGCTATGGCTACACCTTC.

This clonotype was detected only a few times. The chain uses TRBV29-1 and TRBJ2-7; D unclear. The CDR3 is 13 residues long. Germline V CDR1 and CDR2: SQVTM, ANQGSEA. The V gene lost 4 bases and the J gene lost 0 bases, with 10 bases spanning the gap. This CDR3 reads CSVGVRSSYEQYF. The CDR3, as DNA: TGCAGCGTTGGGGTCCGCAGCTCCTACGAGCAGTACTTC.

In this sample, this clonotype turned up a few times. The chain employs TRBV6-5 and TRBJ1-1, with D uncertain. The ends were cut back, 0 bases at V and 3 bases at J, with 11 bases in the middle. Germline V lookup: CDR1 MNHEY, CDR2 SVGAGI. The CDR3 runs 15 residues. The CDR3 loop reads CASSYSYRRDTEAFF. The CDR3, as DNA: TGTGCCAGCAGTTACTCCTATCGGAGGGACACTGAAGCTTTCTTT.

The V and J genes are TRBV6-1 and TRBJ2-3, with 10 bases aligning to TRBD1. The CDR3 has 14 residues. Germline CDR1 and CDR2: MNHNS and SASEGT. The ends lost 6 bases at V and 6 bases at J; junction bases unmatched: 6. CDR3: CASRTTGGVDTQYF. CDR3 nucleotide sequence: TGTGCCAGCAGGACGACAGGGGGCGTGGATACGCAGTATTTT.